The subject of this entry is one TCR beta chain. This record belongs to a study of OX40 agonist ivuxolimab in advanced cancers. TCRdb's table, derived via immunoSEQ multiplex PCR, lists solely in-frame clones and lacks some. The sample gives 77,000 or so clones, 75% to 90% of which show up once; about an eighth is in the top ten. The J segment lost 2 bases and the V segment lost 7 bases, leaving 5 bases of the junction unmatched. The CDR3 totals 14 residues. The germline CDR1 and CDR2 sequences are WSHSY and SAAADI. The sequencing used CD4+ or CD8+ T cells sorted from blood, collected in a trial of the OX40 agonist ivuxolimab. This chain uses TRBV10-2 with TRBJ2-3; 8 bases match TRBD2. The TCR sequence derives from an adult with an advanced solid tumor such as melanoma, head and neck, liver or kidney cancer. In nucleotides, the CDR3 is TGCGCCAGCATCCTAGCGGGCTACACAGATACGCAGTATTTT. This gives the protein CASILAGYTDTQYF.